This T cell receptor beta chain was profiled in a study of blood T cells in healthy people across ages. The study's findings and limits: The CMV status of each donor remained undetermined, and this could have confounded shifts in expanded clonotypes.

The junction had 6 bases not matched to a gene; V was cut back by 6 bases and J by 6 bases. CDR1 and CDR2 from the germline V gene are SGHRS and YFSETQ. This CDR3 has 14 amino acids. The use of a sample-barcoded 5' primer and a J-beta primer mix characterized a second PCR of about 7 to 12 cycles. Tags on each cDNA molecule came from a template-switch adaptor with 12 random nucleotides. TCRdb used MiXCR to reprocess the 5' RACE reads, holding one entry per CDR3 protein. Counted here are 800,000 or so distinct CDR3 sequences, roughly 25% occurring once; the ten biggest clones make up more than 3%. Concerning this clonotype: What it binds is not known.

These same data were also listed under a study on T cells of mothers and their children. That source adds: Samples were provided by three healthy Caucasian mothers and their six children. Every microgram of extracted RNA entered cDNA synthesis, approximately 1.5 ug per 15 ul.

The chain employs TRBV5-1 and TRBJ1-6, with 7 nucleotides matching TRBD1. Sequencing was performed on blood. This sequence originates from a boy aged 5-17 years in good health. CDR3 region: CASMGDSLNSPLHF. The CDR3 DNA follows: TGCGCCAGCATGGGGGACAGTCTTAATTCACCCCTCCACTTT.